These 12 T cell receptor delta chains were sequenced from one sample in a study of γδ T cells in repeated Plasmodium falciparum infection (dated by TCRdb to the early 2020s). Libraries were built with multiplex PCR. Instrument on record: Illumina MiSeq. Via CATT, TCRdb reprocessed the public reads, and rows with identical DNA were then joined. The sample has tens of thousands of delta-chain clones on record, roughly 1.5% of them singletons. Over 7.5% of the sample is in the top ten clones. For bulk TCR repertoire analysis, Vgamma9/Vdelta2+ and Vdelta2-negative gammadelta T cell populations were flow-sorted out of peripheral blood mononuclear cells. The sample consisted of gamma-delta T cells from blood. These receptors were collected from a pool of human donors (malaria-infected and uninfected, not separated).

Within the sample, this clone is medium-sized. The same CDR3 can be traced to other DNA sequences in this sample. The V gene is TRDV1, the J gene TRDJ1; possibly TRDD2 for D (6 bases). The CDR3 spans 18 residues. CDR1 is TSWWSYY, CDR2 QGS, per germline. Trimming removed 3 bases at V and 4 bases at J, with 24 bases between. This CDR3 reads CALGELRPSPVGFDKLIF. The CDR3, as DNA: TGTGCTCTTGGGGAGTTAAGGCCTTCCCCCGTCGGGTTCGATAAACTCATCTTT.

Ten or more counts support this clone. The chain couples TRDV1 to TRDJ1; D may be TRDD2 (5 bases). This CDR3 comprises 18 residues. Trimming pared 2 bases from V and 2 bases from J, leaving 21 bases between. In germline, CDR1 is TSWWSYY, CDR2 QGS. The CDR3 nucleotides read TGTGCTCTTGGGGAAAGATTATTCCTTCTACCGGTTACCGATAAACTCATCTTT. Protein: CALGERLFLLPVTDKLIF.

This clone was seen more than once but under ten times. A read error is the likely source, as a far larger clone sits one nucleotide away. The sample contains more than one DNA sequence encoding this CDR3. The chain is built from TRDV1 and TRDJ1; 13 positions match TRDD3. TCRdb leaves out the J gene; it was filled in here by matching the DNA to germline. This CDR3 comprises 19 residues. Germline CDR1 reads TSWWSYY; CDR2 reads QGS. CDR3 in amino acids: CALGDPWSGTGGYGVKLIF. CDR3 coding DNA: TGTGCCCTTGGGGATCCGTGGTCGGGTACTGGGGGATACGGCGTAAAACTCATCTTT.

This clone has only a few counts. Since a far larger clone is one base different, this is likely a read error. In the same sample, other DNA sequences code for this CDR3. This chain links TRDV1 with TRDJ1, with no clear D. TCRdb leaves out the J gene; it was filled in here by matching the DNA to germline. Trimming removed 4 bases from V and 4 bases from J, with 19 bases in between. The CDR3 has 16 amino acids. The germline CDR1 and CDR2 sequences are TSWWSYY and QGS. This CDR3 is CALGGTSPPTNDKLIF. The DNA for the CDR3 is TGTGCTCTTGGGGGTACCTCTCCACCAACCAACGATAAACTCATCTTT.

About this clone: The protein TCRdb gives is from a much larger clone and does not agree with this DNA's translation at residue 5, likely a read error; the protein shown here comes from the DNA. V gene TRDV2 combines with J gene TRDJ1; unclear D gene. The J gene is not listed in TCRdb, so it was assigned here from a DNA match to germline. V was trimmed by 3 bases and J by 2 bases, leaving 12 bases between them. The V gene's germline CDR1 is GEAIGNYY and CDR2 EKD. The CDR3 runs 14 residues. The CDR3 protein is CACDAVSGTDKLIF. The CDR3 nucleotides are TGTGCCTGTGACGCCGTATCGGGGACCGATAAACTCATCTTT.

This clone was detected many times. V is TRDV2 and J is TRDJ1, with 10 nucleotides matching TRDD3. V lost 3 bases to trimming and J lost 1 base; unmatched junction nucleotides: 10. The CDR3 has 17 amino acids. The V gene's germline CDR1 is GEAIGNYY and CDR2 EKD. The CDR3 DNA reads TGTGCCTGTGACTGTACTGGGGGATTGCAGATCACCGATAAACTCATCTTT. Amino acids: CACDCTGGLQITDKLIF.

This clone occurred a few times. TCRdb's entry gives the protein of a much larger clone, which mismatches this DNA's translation at residues 4 and 12, likely from a read error; the protein reported here is translated from the DNA. The chain employs TRDV1 and TRDJ1; 7 bases align to TRDD3. V shed 7 bases, J shed 3 bases, and the junction held 17 bases outside the gene matches. The CDR3 contains 17 residues. The germline V gene encodes CDR1 TSWWSYY and CDR2 QGS. The CDR3 coding sequence is TGTGCTCTTGTGAACTCGTGCTGGGGGTTCTACGCCGATAAACTCATCTTT. Its translation: CALVNSCWGFYADKLIF.

The table lists this clone with many counts. This DNA's translation and the protein TCRdb lists, from a much larger clone, do not match at residue 4, likely due to a read error; the protein shown is translated from the DNA. This chain joins TRDV2 and TRDJ2; maybe TRDD3 (6 bases). The J gene, not given by TCRdb, was assigned here from a germline match of the nucleotide sequence. Germline CDR1 and CDR2: GEAIGNYY and EKD. This CDR3 spans 17 amino acids. The CDR3 coding sequence is TGTGCCTGTGGCACCGTACTGGGAACGAACCTGACAGCACAACTCTTCTTT. Translation gives CACGTVLGTNLTAQLFF.

This clone was counted many times. TCRdb's protein for this DNA is that of a much larger clone and differs from the translation at residue 4, likely a read error; the protein shown is the DNA translation. The chain combines TRDV1 with TRDJ4; TRDD3 agrees at 9 bases. The J gene was not available in TCRdb and was assigned here by matching the DNA to germline segments. The CDR3 contains 19 residues. The germline gives CDR1 TSWWSYY, CDR2 QGS. The V and J ends lost 7 bases and 1 base, in that order; junction bases with no gene match: 22. The CDR3 loop is CALEVSFPPRTGGDRPLIF. CDR3 bases: TGTGCTCTTGAGGTGAGCTTCCCACCCCGTACTGGGGGAGACAGACCCCTGATCTTT.

About this clone: This DNA's translation and the protein TCRdb lists, from a much larger clone, do not match at residue 9, likely due to a read error; the protein shown is translated from the DNA. The chain joins TRDV1 to TRDJ1; 10 bases are shared with TRDD3. In the absence of a J gene in TCRdb, the DNA was matched to germline to assign it here. Germline CDR1 is TSWWSYY and CDR2 is QGS. V shed 5 bases and J 4 bases; nucleotides not matched to a gene: 22. CDR3 size: 20 residues. DNA of the CDR3: TGTGCTCTTGGGAACCCCCAACCTACCTGGGGGATATCGGGAGGCGATAAACTCATCTTT. Amino acid sequence: CALGNPQPTWGISGGDKLIF.

This clone has a count of ten or more. TCRdb's entry gives the protein of a much larger clone, which mismatches this DNA's translation at residue 13, likely from a read error; the protein reported here is translated from the DNA. The chain carries TRDV2 and TRDJ1; TRDD3 matches 9 bases. No J segment appears in TCRdb, so it was assigned here by matching the sequence to germline. CDR3 length: 18 amino acids. Trimming removed 2 bases from V and 2 bases from J; junction bases left unmatched: 14. Germline V gene sequence: CDR1 GEAIGNYY, CDR2 EKD. CDR3 sequence reads: CACDILGDRGLPTDKLIF. CDR3 coding DNA: TGTGCCTGTGACATACTGGGGGACCGAGGGCTGCCTACCGATAAACTCATCTTT.

This clone has ten or more counts. It differs at one base from a far larger clone, so likely a read error. This sample includes further DNA sequences coding for the same CDR3. This chain connects TRDV1 to TRDJ1, with 8 bases that match TRDD3. The CDR3 is made up of 18 amino acids. Germline CDR1 reads TSWWSYY; CDR2 reads QGS. CDR3 in amino acids: CALGETKGYVLDTDKLIF. DNA of the CDR3: TGTGCTCTTGGGGAAACAAAGGGATACGTTCTTGACACAGATAAACTCATCTTT.